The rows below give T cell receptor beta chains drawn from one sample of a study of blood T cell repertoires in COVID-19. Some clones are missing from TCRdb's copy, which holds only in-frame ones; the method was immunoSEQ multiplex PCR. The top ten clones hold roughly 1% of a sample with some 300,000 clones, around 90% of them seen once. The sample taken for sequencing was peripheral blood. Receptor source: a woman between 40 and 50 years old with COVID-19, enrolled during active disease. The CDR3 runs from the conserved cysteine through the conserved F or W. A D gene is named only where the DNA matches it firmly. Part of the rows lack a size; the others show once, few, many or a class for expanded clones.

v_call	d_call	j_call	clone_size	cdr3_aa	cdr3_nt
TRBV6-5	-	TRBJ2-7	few	CASSKTYTYEQYF	TGTGCCAGCAGTAAGACTTATACCTACGAGCAGTACTTC
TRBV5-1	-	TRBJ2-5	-	CASSLSTEETQYF	TGCGCCAGCAGCTTGTCGACAGAAGAGACCCAGTACTTC
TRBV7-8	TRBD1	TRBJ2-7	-	CASSLVETGVYEQYF	TGTGCCAGCAGCTTAGTCGAGACAGGGGTCTACGAGCAGTACTTC
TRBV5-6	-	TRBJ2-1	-	CASSPTLWGESSYNEQFF	TGTGCCAGCAGTCCAACCCTCTGGGGGGAGAGCTCCTACAATGAGCAGTTCTTC
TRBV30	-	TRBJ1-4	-	CAWSLGSRFEKLFF	TGTGCCTGGAGTCTAGGCTCCCGGTTTGAAAAACTGTTTTTT
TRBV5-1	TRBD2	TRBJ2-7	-	CASSLAAGGSYEQYF	TGCGCCAGCAGCTTGGCGGCGGGAGGATCCTACGAGCAGTACTTC
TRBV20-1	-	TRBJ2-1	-	CSAREEEQFF	TGCAGTGCTAGAGAGGAGGAGCAGTTCTTC
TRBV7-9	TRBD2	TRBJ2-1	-	CASSLGAGVIEQFF	TGTGCCAGCAGCTTAGGGGCGGGAGTAATTGAGCAGTTCTTC
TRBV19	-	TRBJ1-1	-	CASSIQGRVSEAFF	TGTGCCAGTAGTATTCAGGGAAGGGTATCTGAAGCTTTCTTT
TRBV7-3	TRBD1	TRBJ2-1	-	CASSSWTGVYNEQFF	TGTGCCAGCAGCTCTTGGACAGGGGTCTACAATGAGCAGTTCTTC
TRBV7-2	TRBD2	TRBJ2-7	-	CASSPGASGIYEQYF	TGTGCCAGCAGCCCAGGGGCTAGCGGGATCTACGAGCAGTACTTC
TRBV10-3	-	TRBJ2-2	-	CATRDSGTNTGELFF	TGTGCCACCAGAGATAGCGGAACGAACACCGGGGAGCTGTTTTTT
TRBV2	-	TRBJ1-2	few	CASSTGFGGYTF	TGTGCCAGCAGTACAGGGTTTGGTGGCTACACCTTC
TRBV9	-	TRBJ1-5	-	CASSVAGANQPQHF	TGTGCCAGCAGCGTAGCAGGGGCCAATCAGCCCCAGCATTTT
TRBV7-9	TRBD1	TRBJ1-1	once	CASSLGRQGPMNTEAFF	TGTGCCAGCAGCTTAGGCAGACAGGGGCCTATGAACACTGAAGCTTTCTTT
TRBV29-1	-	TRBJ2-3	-	CSVGRTAPITDTQYF	TGCAGCGTTGGCCGGACAGCGCCCATCACAGATACGCAGTATTTT
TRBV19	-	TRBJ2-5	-	CASSIVRQGSGLETQYF	TGTGCCAGTAGTATAGTACGGCAGGGTAGTGGCCTAGAGACCCAGTACTTC
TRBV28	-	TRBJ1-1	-	CASSQTGSYTEAFF	TGTGCCAGCAGCCAGACAGGTTCCTACACTGAAGCTTTCTTT
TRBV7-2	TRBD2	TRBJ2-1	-	CASNGKRTSGSQTYNEQFF	TGTGCCAGCAACGGGAAACGGACTAGCGGGAGTCAGACCTACAATGAGCAGTTCTTC
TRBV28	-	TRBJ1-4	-	CASSQTEKDEKLFF	TGTGCCAGCAGCCAGACAGAGAAAGATGAAAAACTGTTTTTT
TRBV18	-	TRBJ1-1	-	CASSPAGRKNTEAFF	TGTGCCAGCTCACCCGCGGGACGGAAGAACACTGAAGCTTTCTTT
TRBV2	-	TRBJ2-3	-	CASSETRIYTDTQYF	TGTGCCAGCAGTGAAACGAGAATTTACACAGATACGCAGTATTTT
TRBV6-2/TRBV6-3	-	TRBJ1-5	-	CASSPVPMDRNNQPQHF	TGTGCCAGCAGCCCTGTCCCAATGGACAGAAACAATCAGCCCCAGCATTTT
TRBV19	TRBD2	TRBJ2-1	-	CASTRTSGGMSSYNEQFF	TGTGCCAGTACCCGGACTAGCGGGGGGATGAGCTCCTACAATGAGCAGTTCTTC
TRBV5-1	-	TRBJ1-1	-	CASSLEPGQMNTEAFF	TGCGCCAGCAGCTTGGAACCGGGACAAATGAACACTGAAGCTTTCTTT
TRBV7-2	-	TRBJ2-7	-	CASSLGRRRNSYEQYF	TGTGCCAGCAGCTTAGGAAGGCGGAGAAACTCCTACGAGCAGTACTTC
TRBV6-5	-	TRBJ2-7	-	CASSTDSFLYEQYF	TGTGCCAGCAGTACGGACAGCTTCCTCTACGAGCAGTACTTC
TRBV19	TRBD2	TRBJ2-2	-	CASSINTGTSGSWRTGELFF	TGTGCCAGTAGTATCAATACCGGGACTAGCGGGAGTTGGAGGACCGGGGAGCTGTTTTTT
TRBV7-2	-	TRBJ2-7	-	CASSPARALTYEQYF	TGTGCCAGCAGCCCCGCGAGGGCTTTAACCTACGAGCAGTACTTC
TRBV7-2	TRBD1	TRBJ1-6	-	CASSLVRGQANSPLHF	TGTGCCAGCAGCTTAGTACGGGGACAGGCAAATTCACCCCTCCACTTT
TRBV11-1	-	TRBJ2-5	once	CASSLVVGRRETQYF	TGTGCCAGCAGCTTAGTTGTGGGGAGGCGAGAGACCCAGTACTTC